This TCR beta chain was sequenced in a study of blood T cell repertoires in COVID-19. In the study overall: PBMCs, B-cell-depleted T cells, or T cells were the source of the cDNA or gDNA that made up the material.

Methods used by the authors: How many nucleated cells were present was estimated from reference gene primer amplification. Libraries were prepared by immunoSEQ multiplex PCR; TCRdb keeps only in-frame clonotypes and omits some of them. The V and J calls and clone size were taken over from that table, and D and trimming were inferred from the DNA. The profile shows about 69,000 clones, about nine tenths of them singletons. The sequence was obtained from a woman under 30 with acute or convalescent COVID-19. The sample taken for sequencing was peripheral blood.

The CDR3 here is CASSLEGGNNEKLFF. The CDR3 DNA reads as TGTGCCAGCAGCTTAGAGGGCGGGAATAATGAAAAACTGTTTTTT. The chain joins TRBV7-9 to TRBJ1-4; D is undetermined. CDR1 and CDR2 (germline): SEHNR, FQNEAQ (reference sequence). This CDR3 region has 15 residues. The V and J ends lost 1 base and 4 bases respectively, with 10 bases between them.